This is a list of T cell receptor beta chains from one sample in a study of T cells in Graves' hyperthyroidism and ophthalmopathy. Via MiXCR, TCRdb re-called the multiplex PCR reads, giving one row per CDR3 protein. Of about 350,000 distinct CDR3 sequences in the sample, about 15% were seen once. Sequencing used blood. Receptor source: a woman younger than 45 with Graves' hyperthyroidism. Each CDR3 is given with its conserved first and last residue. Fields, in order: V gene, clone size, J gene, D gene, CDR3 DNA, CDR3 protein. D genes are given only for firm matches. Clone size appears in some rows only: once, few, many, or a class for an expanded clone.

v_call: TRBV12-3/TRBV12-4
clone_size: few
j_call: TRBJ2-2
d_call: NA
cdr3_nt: TGTGCCAGCAGTTTCGTCACCGGGGAGCTGTTTTTT
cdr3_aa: CASSFVTGELFF

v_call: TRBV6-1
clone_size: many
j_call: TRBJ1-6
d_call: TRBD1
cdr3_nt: TGTGCCAGCAGTCCCATGGACAGGGGTAATTCACCCCTCCACTTT
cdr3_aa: CASSPMDRGNSPLHF

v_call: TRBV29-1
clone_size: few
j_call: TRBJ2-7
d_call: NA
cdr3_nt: TGCAGCGCTTTTCGGGAGCCCTACGAGCAGTACTTC
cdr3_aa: CSAFREPYEQYF

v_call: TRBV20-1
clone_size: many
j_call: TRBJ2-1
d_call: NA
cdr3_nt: TGCGGGACGGAGATTTACAATGAGCAGTTCTTC
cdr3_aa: CGTEIYNEQFF

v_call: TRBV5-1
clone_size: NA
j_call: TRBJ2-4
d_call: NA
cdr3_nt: TGCGCCAGCAGCTTTATGGGAGCAGATAGGTCCGCCAAAAACATTCAGTACTTC
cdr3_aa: CASSFMGADRSAKNIQYF

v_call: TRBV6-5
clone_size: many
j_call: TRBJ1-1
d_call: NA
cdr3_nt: TGTGCCAGCAGTTACACTGTGAACACTGAAGCTTTCTTT
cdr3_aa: CASSYTVNTEAFF

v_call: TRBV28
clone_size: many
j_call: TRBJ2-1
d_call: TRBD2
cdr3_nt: TGTGCCAGCAGTCCGGGGGGACTAGTCGATGAGCAGTTCTTC
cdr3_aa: CASSPGGLVDEQFF

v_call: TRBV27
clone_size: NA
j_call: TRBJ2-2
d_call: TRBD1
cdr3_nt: TGTGCCAGCAGTGGTTGGACAGGGCAGGGCACCGGGGAGCTGTTTTTT
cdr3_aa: CASSGWTGQGTGELFF

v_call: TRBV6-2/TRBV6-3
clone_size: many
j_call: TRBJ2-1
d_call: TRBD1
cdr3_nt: TGTGCCAGCAGTTCGCCCTTGACAGGGGGCTTAAATGAGCAGTTCTTC
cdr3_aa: CASSSPLTGGLNEQFF

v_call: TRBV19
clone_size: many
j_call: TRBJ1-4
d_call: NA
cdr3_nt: TGTGCCAGTAGTATTATGGCGGCCAGGCTTGCAACTAATGAAAAACTGTTTTTT
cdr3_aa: CASSIMAARLATNEKLFF

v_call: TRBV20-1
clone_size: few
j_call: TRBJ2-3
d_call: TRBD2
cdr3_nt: TGCAGTGCTAGAGCCCTAGCGGGCACAGATACGCAGTATTTT
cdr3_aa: CSARALAGTDTQYF

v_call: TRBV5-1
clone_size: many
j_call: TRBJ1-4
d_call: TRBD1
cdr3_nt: TGCGCCAGCAGCCGTCGCACGGGACAGGGAAATGAAAAACTGTTTTTT
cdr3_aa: CASSRRTGQGNEKLFF

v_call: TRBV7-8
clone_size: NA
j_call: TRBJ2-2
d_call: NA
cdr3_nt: TGTGCCAGCAGGGCACTGAGGGGAGGCGGGGAGCTGTTTTTT
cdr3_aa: CASRALRGGGELFF

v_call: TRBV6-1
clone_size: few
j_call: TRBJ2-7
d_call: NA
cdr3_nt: TGTGCCAGCAGACTGCGGACAGACGGGTACGAGCAGTACTTC
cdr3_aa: CASRLRTDGYEQYF

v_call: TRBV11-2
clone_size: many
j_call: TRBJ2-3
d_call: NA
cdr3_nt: TGTGCCAGCAGCTTAGGAGGCCCTTCAGATACGCAGTATTTT
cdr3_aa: CASSLGGPSDTQYF

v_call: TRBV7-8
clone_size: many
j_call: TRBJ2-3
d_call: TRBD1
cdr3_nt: TGTGCCAGCAGCTTAGTGGGACAGGGACCAGATACGCAGTATTTT
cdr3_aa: CASSLVGQGPDTQYF

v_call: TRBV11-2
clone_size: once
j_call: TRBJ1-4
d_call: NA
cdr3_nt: TGTGCCAGCAGGGACGGGACGTTAGAAAAACTGTTTTTT
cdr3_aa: CASRDGTLEKLFF

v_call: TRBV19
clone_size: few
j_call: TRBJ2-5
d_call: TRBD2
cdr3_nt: TGTGCCAGCGGGGGGAGACAAGAGACCCAGTACTTC
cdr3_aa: CASGGRQETQYF

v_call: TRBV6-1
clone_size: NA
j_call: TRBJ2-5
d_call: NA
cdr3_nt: TGTGCCAGCAGTTTTACAGGGTGGGAGACCCAGTACTTC
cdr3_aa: CASSFTGWETQYF

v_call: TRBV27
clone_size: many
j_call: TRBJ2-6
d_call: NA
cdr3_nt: TGTGCCAGCAGTTTAACGGGGAGCTCTGGGGCCAACGTCCTGACTTTC
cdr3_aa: CASSLTGSSGANVLTF

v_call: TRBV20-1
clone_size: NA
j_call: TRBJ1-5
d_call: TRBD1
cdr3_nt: TGCAGTGCTACGCGAGACAGGGGGGTCGGGATGAGCAATCAGCCCCAGCATTTT
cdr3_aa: CSATRDRGVGMSNQPQHF

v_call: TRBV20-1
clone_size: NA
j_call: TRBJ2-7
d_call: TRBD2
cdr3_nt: TGCAGTGCTACCCCGGGAGGGTACGGCTACGAGCAGTACTTC
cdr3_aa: CSATPGGYGYEQYF

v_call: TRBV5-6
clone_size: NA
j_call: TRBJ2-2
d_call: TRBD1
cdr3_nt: TGTGCCAGCAGCTCCCAGGGGGCGTCGAACACCGGGGAGCTGTTTTTT
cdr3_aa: CASSSQGASNTGELFF

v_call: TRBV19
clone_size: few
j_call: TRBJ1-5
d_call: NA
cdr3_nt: TGTGCCAGTAGTATCCACAGGGCTGGCAATCAGCCCCAGCATTTT
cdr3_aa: CASSIHRAGNQPQHF

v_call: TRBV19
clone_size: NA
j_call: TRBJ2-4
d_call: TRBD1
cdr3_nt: TGTGCCAGTAGTACCGGACAGGGGGCGCCCAAAAACATTCAGTACTTC
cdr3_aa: CASSTGQGAPKNIQYF

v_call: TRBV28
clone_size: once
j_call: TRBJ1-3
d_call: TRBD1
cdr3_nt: TGTGCCAGCAGCCTCACAGGGGGACGTGGAAACACCATATATTTT
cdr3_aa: CASSLTGGRGNTIYF

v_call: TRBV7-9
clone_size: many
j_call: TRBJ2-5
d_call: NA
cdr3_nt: TGTGCCAGCAGCTTAAAAGGCGTCAGGGATTTTCGAAAGACCCAGTACTTC
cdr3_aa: CASSLKGVRDFRKTQYF

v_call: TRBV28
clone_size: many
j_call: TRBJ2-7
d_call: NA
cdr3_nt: TGTGCCAGCAGTTTACACTCTACCTACGAGCAGTACTTC
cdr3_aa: CASSLHSTYEQYF

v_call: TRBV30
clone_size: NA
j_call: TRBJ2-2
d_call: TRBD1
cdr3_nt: TGTGCCACTAGACAGGGGGCGATGACAAACACCGGGGAGCTGTTTTTT
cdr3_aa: CATRQGAMTNTGELFF

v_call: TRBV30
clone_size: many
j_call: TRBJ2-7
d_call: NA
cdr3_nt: TGTGCCTGGAGTGATCCAGGCGAGCAGTACTTC
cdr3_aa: CAWSDPGEQYF

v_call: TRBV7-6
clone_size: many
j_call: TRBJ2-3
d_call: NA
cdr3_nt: TGTGCCAGCAGCCCAGAGGCGGTCTCCACAGATACGCAGTATTTT
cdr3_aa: CASSPEAVSTDTQYF

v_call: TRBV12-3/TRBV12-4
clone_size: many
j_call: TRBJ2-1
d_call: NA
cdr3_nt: TGTGCCAGCAGTTTAAAATATGAGCAGTTCTTC
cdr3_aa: CASSLKYEQFF

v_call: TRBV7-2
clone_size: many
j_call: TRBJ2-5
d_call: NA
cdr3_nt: TGTGCCAGCAGCTTAGGGGCTAGCGGAGGGGGAGAGACCCAGTACTTC
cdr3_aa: CASSLGASGGGETQYF

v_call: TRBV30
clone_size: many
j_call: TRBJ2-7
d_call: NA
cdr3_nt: TGTGCCTGGAGTGTCGCGGCACAGATTTACGAGCAGTACTTC
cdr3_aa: CAWSVAAQIYEQYF

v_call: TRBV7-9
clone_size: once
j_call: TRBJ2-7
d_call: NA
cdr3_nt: TGCGCCAGCAGCCAAGAGACCGCAGAATCCTACGAGCAGTACTTC
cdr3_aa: CASSQETAESYEQYF

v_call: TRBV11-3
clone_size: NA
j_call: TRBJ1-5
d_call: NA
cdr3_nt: TGTGCCAGCAGCTTAATCTGCCATCAGCCCCAGCATTTT
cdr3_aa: CASSLICHQPQHF

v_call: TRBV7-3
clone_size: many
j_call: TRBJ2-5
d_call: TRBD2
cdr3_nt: TGTGCCAGCAGCTTAACGGCGGGAGTAGCGGAGACCCAGTACTTC
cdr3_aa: CASSLTAGVAETQYF

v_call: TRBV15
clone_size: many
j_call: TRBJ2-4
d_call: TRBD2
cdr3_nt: TGTGCCACCAGCAGATCCATGGGGACTACCAAAAACATTCAGTACTTC
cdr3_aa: CATSRSMGTTKNIQYF

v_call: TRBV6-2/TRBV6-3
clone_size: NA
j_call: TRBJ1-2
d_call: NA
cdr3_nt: TGTGCCAGCACACAGAACCCTAAAAATGGCTACACCTTC
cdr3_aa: CASTQNPKNGYTF

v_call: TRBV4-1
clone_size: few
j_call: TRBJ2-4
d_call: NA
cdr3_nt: TGCGCCAGCAGCCAAAGTCTGGGGCCGGTGGGGGACATTCAGTACTTC
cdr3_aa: CASSQSLGPVGDIQYF

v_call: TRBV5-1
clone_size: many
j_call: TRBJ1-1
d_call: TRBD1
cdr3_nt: TGCGCCAGCAGCCCAACAGGGGCGCTCAGCACTGAAGCTTTCTTT
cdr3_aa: CASSPTGALSTEAFF

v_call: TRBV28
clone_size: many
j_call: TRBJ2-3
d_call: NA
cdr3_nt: TGTGCCAGCAGTATGGAGAGGGGCGGCACAGATACGCAGTATTTT
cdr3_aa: CASSMERGGTDTQYF

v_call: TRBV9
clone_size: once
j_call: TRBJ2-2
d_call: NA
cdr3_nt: TGCGCCAGCAGCGTAGCTAAAACAGGCCTTCCCGGGGAGCTGTTTTTT
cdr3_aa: CASSVAKTGLPGELFF

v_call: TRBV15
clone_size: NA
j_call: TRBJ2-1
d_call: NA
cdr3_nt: TGTGCCACCAGCAGAGATCGGGATTGGCGAGAGCAGTTCTTC
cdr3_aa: CATSRDRDWREQFF

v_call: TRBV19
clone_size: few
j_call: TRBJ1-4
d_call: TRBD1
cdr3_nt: TGTGCCAGTAGTAACGGACAGGGGACGGCGGCTAATGAAAAACTGTTTTTT
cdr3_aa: CASSNGQGTAANEKLFF